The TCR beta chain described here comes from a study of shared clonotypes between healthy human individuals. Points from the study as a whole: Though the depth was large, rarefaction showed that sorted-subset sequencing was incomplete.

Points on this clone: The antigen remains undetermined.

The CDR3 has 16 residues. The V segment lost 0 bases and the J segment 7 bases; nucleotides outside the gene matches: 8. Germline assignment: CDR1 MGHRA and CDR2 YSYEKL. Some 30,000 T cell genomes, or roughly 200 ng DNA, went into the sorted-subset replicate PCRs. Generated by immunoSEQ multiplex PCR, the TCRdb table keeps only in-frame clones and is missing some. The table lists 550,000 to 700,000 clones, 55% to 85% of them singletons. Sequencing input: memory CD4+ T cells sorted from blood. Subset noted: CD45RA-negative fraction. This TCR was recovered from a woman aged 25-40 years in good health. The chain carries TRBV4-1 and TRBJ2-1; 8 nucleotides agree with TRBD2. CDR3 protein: CASSQEYSGSWNEQFF. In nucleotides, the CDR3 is TGCGCCAGCAGCCAAGAGTACAGCGGGAGTTGGAATGAGCAGTTCTTC.